This entry describes one TCR beta chain. Its specificity is not known. Some clones are missing from TCRdb's copy, which holds only in-frame ones; the method was immunoSEQ multiplex PCR. This sample yields about 140,000 clones, of which 83% are seen a single time; approximately 20% belongs to the top ten. The V gene's germline CDR1 is SGDLS and CDR2 YYNGEE. This CDR3 has 13 residues. V was shortened by 0 bases and J by 1 base, with 5 bases between the two germline ends. Time point described: baseline pretreatment blood. Treatment reported: 15 Gy SBRT to primary tumor, nephrectomy 4 weeks later. This record comes from a study of radiation and T cells in renal cell carcinoma. Study findings and constraints: In blood, top tumor clones expanded by 2 weeks, shrinking by 4.

The V call is TRBV9, the J call TRBJ2-7; D uncertain. The receptor was isolated from a woman aged 45-59 years with renal cell carcinoma. The source was blood, collected from a patient whose treatment included radiotherapy and nephrectomy. The CDR3 DNA reads TGTGCCAGCAGCGTAGTAGTGTCCTACGAGCAGTACTTC. Encoded protein: CASSVVVSYEQYF.